These T cell receptor beta chains were read from a single sample in a study of blood T cell repertoires in COVID-19. Some clones are missing from TCRdb's copy, which holds only in-frame ones; the method was immunoSEQ multiplex PCR. The data contain under 150,000 clones, 84% of them singletons. The sequenced material came from peripheral blood. The origin of the receptors is a woman aged 55 to 70 with acute or convalescent COVID-19. CDR3s include the opening cysteine and the closing phenylalanine or tryptophan. The D gene is left open where the match is weak. Expanded clones get a size class; other rows say once, few or many, or leave the size out.

DNA	CDR3	size	J	V	D
TGTGCCAGCAGCTTGGTGGGGGGACAGCACAATCAGCCCCAGCATTTT	CASSLVGGQHNQPQHF	once	TRBJ1-5	TRBV5-5	TRBD1
TGTGCCAGTAGTCCCGATCCAGGGACAGGGATAAAGACCCAGTACTTC	CASSPDPGTGIKTQYF	.	TRBJ2-5	TRBV19	TRBD1
TGTGCCAGCGGAAGACAGGGAGGTAATGAAAAACTGTTTTTT	CASGRQGGNEKLFF	once	TRBJ1-4	TRBV6-5	TRBD1
TGTGCCAGCAGCCGTGACAGGTTGAACACTGAAGCTTTCTTT	CASSRDRLNTEAFF	once	TRBJ1-1	TRBV6-5	.
TGTGCCAGCAGCTTAGATTGGGGCCGGACGTCGCCAAATGAGCAGTTCTTC	CASSLDWGRTSPNEQFF	.	TRBJ2-1	TRBV11-2	.
TGTGCCAGCAGTCGGACTAGCGGGAGCTATGAGCAGTTCTTC	CASSRTSGSYEQFF	.	TRBJ2-1	TRBV28	TRBD2
TGTGCCAGCACTTCCGGGACTAGCTTTACCTCTTTATCCTACAATGAGCAGTTCTTC	CASTSGTSFTSLSYNEQFF	.	TRBJ2-1	TRBV28	TRBD2
TGTGCCATCAAGCTGGAAGGGGGGAGGGCGGATGAGCAGTTCTTC	CAIKLEGGRADEQFF	.	TRBJ2-1	TRBV10-3	.
TGTGCCAGCAGTTACGGAGCAGGGCGCTATGGCTACACCTTC	CASSYGAGRYGYTF	few	TRBJ1-2	TRBV6-5	.
TGTGCCAGCAGCAAGATTCAGGGGAACAGTGCTAACTCTGGAAACACCATATATTTT	CASSKIQGNSANSGNTIYF	.	TRBJ1-3	TRBV21-1	.
TGTGCCAGCAGCAAGGCCCCCGGGCTAGCGGATTACGAGCAGTACTTC	CASSKAPGLADYEQYF	few	TRBJ2-7	TRBV3-1/TRBV3-2	TRBD2
TGTGCCAGCAGCCCAGCCGTTGGGACTAGCCTCAGGTGGACGCAGTATTTT	CASSPAVGTSLRWTQYF	.	TRBJ2-3	TRBV7-9	TRBD2
TGTGCCATCAGTGAAAACAGCCCCAATCAGCCCCAGCATTTT	CAISENSPNQPQHF	.	TRBJ1-5	TRBV10-3	.
TGTGCCAGCAGCCACCCGGTCCGTGACACGGCCCAAGAGCAGTACTTC	CASSHPVRDTAQEQYF	.	TRBJ2-7	TRBV7-9	.
TGCGCCAGCAGCCAACGTAATTCACCCCTCCACTTT	CASSQRNSPLHF	.	TRBJ1-6	TRBV4-3	.
TGTGCCAGCTCACCACCATCTAGGCCGACCGAGCAGTACTTC	CASSPPSRPTEQYF	.	TRBJ2-7	TRBV18	.
TGTGCCAGTTCTTGGGGGACTGGGACAGATACGCAGTATTTT	CASSWGTGTDTQYF	.	TRBJ2-3	TRBV18	.
TGTGCCAGCAGGGACCAGCGGGAGGCAGGCGAGCAGTACTTC	CASRDQREAGEQYF	.	TRBJ2-7	TRBV7-9	TRBD2
TGTGCCAGCTCACCCCCAGCAGGGACTAACTATGGCTACACCTTC	CASSPPAGTNYGYTF	.	TRBJ1-2	TRBV18	.
TGTGCCAGCAGTTTGCAGGGCCCGTACAACACCATATATTTT	CASSLQGPYNTIYF	few	TRBJ1-3	TRBV28	.
TGTGCCAGCAGTGAATCAGCTAGTACTGATAGCAATCAGCCCCAGCATTTT	CASSESASTDSNQPQHF	.	TRBJ1-5	TRBV25-1	.
TGTGCCAGCAGGGACAGGGGGTCCTATGGCTACACCTTC	CASRDRGSYGYTF	.	TRBJ1-2	TRBV11-3	TRBD1
TGTGCCAGCAGTGCGGACAGGGGTAACACAGATACGCAGTATTTT	CASSADRGNTDTQYF	.	TRBJ2-3	TRBV2	TRBD1
TGTGCCAGCAGGGAACTAAGCAATCAGCCCCAGCATTTT	CASRELSNQPQHF	.	TRBJ1-5	TRBV28	.
TGTGCCAGCAGCCCCATAGCGGTACAAGCTCGCACAGATACGCAGTATTTT	CASSPIAVQARTDTQYF	.	TRBJ2-3	TRBV3-1/TRBV3-2	.
TGTGCCAGCAGACCCCAACAAGCGCCGCAGTACTTC	CASRPQQAPQYF	.	TRBJ2-7	TRBV2	.
TGTGCCAGCAGTAAACGGCCCCCGCCGGGGACCGGGGAGCTGTTTTTT	CASSKRPPPGTGELFF	.	TRBJ2-2	TRBV11-2	.
TGTGCCAGCAGCCAGGGCCGGAGGGGCTACACCTTC	CASSQGRRGYTF	once	TRBJ1-2	TRBV3-1/TRBV3-2	.
TGTGCCAGCAGTTACGGTGGCGGCCTTCGAAAGGGCTACACCTTC	CASSYGGGLRKGYTF	.	TRBJ1-2	TRBV6-5	.
TGTGCCAGCAGTCAATACGAGGGTACCGGAAACACCATATATTTT	CASSQYEGTGNTIYF	few	TRBJ1-3	TRBV11-3	.
TGTGCCAGTAGTCCTGCCTTGGGACTTAATGATCAGCCCCAGCATTTT	CASSPALGLNDQPQHF	.	TRBJ1-5	TRBV19	.
TGTGCCAGCAGTTTATCTGCGGGATGGATAGATACGCAGTATTTT	CASSLSAGWIDTQYF	.	TRBJ2-3	TRBV27	.
TGTGCCAGCAGCGGGGAGAACAATCAGCCCCAGCATTTT	CASSGENNQPQHF	few	TRBJ1-5	TRBV2	.
TGTGCCAGCAGCTCGGCTCAGGGGGTACAAGCAGATACGCAGTATTTT	CASSSAQGVQADTQYF	.	TRBJ2-3	TRBV7-9	TRBD1
TGTGCCTGGACATACGCGGTATCTGGAAACACCATATATTTT	CAWTYAVSGNTIYF	.	TRBJ1-3	TRBV30	.
TGTGCCAGCAGTGACCTGAAAGGGGTGAACACTGAAGCTTTCTTT	CASSDLKGVNTEAFF	once	TRBJ1-1	TRBV6-1	.
TGTGCCAGCAGCCCAGGACAGGGTACTGAAAAACTGTTTTTT	CASSPGQGTEKLFF	.	TRBJ1-4	TRBV3-1/TRBV3-2	TRBD1
TGCGCCAGCAGTTCGGGACTAGCGGGCCCCAATTACGAGCAGTACTTC	CASSSGLAGPNYEQYF	few	TRBJ2-7	TRBV10-1	TRBD2
TGTGCCAGCAGTGTTACAGGGGGCGTCTCTGGGGCCAACGTCCTGACTTTC	CASSVTGGVSGANVLTF	.	TRBJ2-6	TRBV6-1	TRBD1
TGTGCCAGCAGCACAGGGCTGGGTTTCTTT	CASSTGLGFF	few	TRBJ1-1	TRBV21-1	.
TGTGCCAGCAGTCGACGGGGTGAGACCCAGTACTTC	CASSRRGETQYF	.	TRBJ2-5	TRBV7-9	.
TGTGCCAGCAGACCCCGGGGTACTAATGAAAAACTGTTTTTT	CASRPRGTNEKLFF	.	TRBJ1-4	TRBV28	.
TGTGCCAGTAGTATAGGGTCGGGCTATGGGGGGGAGCAGTTCTTC	CASSIGSGYGGEQFF	.	TRBJ2-1	TRBV19	.
TGTGCCAGCAGCTTAGACAGGGGGCGAGAAGCTTTCTTT	CASSLDRGREAFF	.	TRBJ1-1	TRBV7-3	TRBD1
TGTGCCAGCACCTTTAGCGGGGGTTCCTACAATGAGCAGTTCTTC	CASTFSGGSYNEQFF	once	TRBJ2-1	TRBV28	TRBD2
TGTGCCAGCTCACCCTCCTCGGGACAGGGGACCTCTCATCAGCCCCAGCATTTT	CASSPSSGQGTSHQPQHF	.	TRBJ1-5	TRBV18	TRBD1
TGTGCCACCAGGACAGGGGGGACCTCGGTCACTGAAGCTTTCTTT	CATRTGGTSVTEAFF	.	TRBJ1-1	TRBV10-3	TRBD1
TGTGCCAGCAGTTTGGGACTAGCGGGGACCAATGAGCAGTTCTTC	CASSLGLAGTNEQFF	once	TRBJ2-1	TRBV6-2/TRBV6-3	TRBD2
TGTGCCAGCAGTGACCCGATTAAGGACAGAAATGAAAAACTGTTTTTT	CASSDPIKDRNEKLFF	.	TRBJ1-4	TRBV25-1	.
TGTGCCAGTGGACCGACAGGGGTACCTGAAGCTTTCTTT	CASGPTGVPEAFF	.	TRBJ1-1	TRBV19	TRBD1
TGTGCCAGCAGCCTACAGGGGGTAGGGGAGACCCAGTACTTC	CASSLQGVGETQYF	.	TRBJ2-5	TRBV2	TRBD1
TGTGCCAGCAGCCCGGGACAGGGGCTCCTTGGAGAGACCCAGTACTTC	CASSPGQGLLGETQYF	few	TRBJ2-5	TRBV6-4	TRBD1